The 32 T cell receptor beta chains below all came from one sample that was sequenced in a study of chemoradiotherapy in HPV16-positive cancers. The table came from immunoSEQ multiplex PCR; TCRdb's copy has only in-frame clones and leaves some out. Among about 5,000 clones listed, about four fifths were seen once. This sample comprised tumor tissue, obtained from a patient who underwent chemoradiotherapy. These receptors all come from a human donor with HPV-associated anogenital cancer.

The chain carries TRBV7-9 and TRBJ2-1; 7 bases match TRBD2. Looked up from germline, CDR1 is SEHNR and CDR2 is FQNEAQ (reference sequence). Trimming took 3 bases from V and 2 from J; bases not matched to a gene: 4. The CDR3 spans 15 residues. CDR3 sequence: CASSFAGAAYNEQFF. The CDR3 region has the DNA TGTGCCAGCAGCTTTGCGGGAGCGGCCTACAATGAGCAGTTCTTC.

V is TRBV5-1 and J is TRBJ1-3; 10 bases are shared with TRBD1. This CDR3 has 15 amino acids. V trimming: 4 bases; J trimming: 2 bases; junction bases outside the gene matches: 3. In germline, CDR1 is SGHRS, CDR2 YFSETQ. In nucleotides, the CDR3 is TGCGCCAGCAGCCAGGACAGGGGGACTGGAAACACCATATATTTT. Translating it yields CASSQDRGTGNTIYF. Using reference TRBV5-1 and TRBJ1-3 for the parts outside the CDR3, the full variable domain is KAGVTQTPRYLIKTRGQQVTLSCSPISGHRSVSWYQQTPGQGLQFLFEYFSETQRNKGNFPGRFSGRQFSNSRSEMNVSTLELGDSALYLCASSQDRGTGNTIYFGEGSWLTVV.

In this sample, this clone turned up a few times. The chain employs TRBV4-1 and TRBJ2-7; either TRBD1 or TRBD2 may fit D (5 bases each). The CDR3 consists of 13 residues. The V gene's germline CDR1 is MGHRA and CDR2 YSYEKL. V lost 0 bases and J 9 bases, leaving 12 bases between the germline ends. DNA of the CDR3: TGCGCCAGCAGCCAAGATAATTATGGGGGGCAGTACTTC. Translation: CASSQDNYGGQYF.

V is TRBV27 and J is TRBJ2-2; D is perhaps TRBD2 (5 bases). Germline V gene sequence: CDR1 MNHEY, CDR2 SMNVEV (reference sequence). V lost 11 bases to trimming and J lost 8 bases, with 6 bases between them. The CDR3 runs 9 residues. The CDR3 sequence is CAERGELFF. The DNA of the CDR3 is TGTGCCGAGCGGGGGGAGCTGTTTTTT.

This clone was counted only a few times. Germline and junction disagree at one end, which may indicate a read error. V and J are TRBV10-2 and TRBJ1-5; D uncertain. Germline values: CDR1 WSHSY, CDR2 SAAADI. This CDR3 region has 13 residues. The CDR3, as DNA: TGCGCCAGCGGTGACATCCCCAATCAGCCCCAGCATTTT. This sequence encodes CASGDIPNQPQHF.

The chain combines TRBV29-1 with TRBJ2-1; D gene ambiguous. The V gene lost 6 bases and the J gene lost 5 bases, with 11 bases spanning the gap. This CDR3 is built from 12 residues. Germline V lookup: CDR1 SQVTM, CDR2 ANQGSEA. CDR3 sequence reads: CSVPHDHNEQFF. The CDR3 nucleotides read TGCAGCGTACCACACGATCACAATGAGCAGTTCTTC.

The genes are TRBV7-9 and TRBJ2-2, with D unresolved. V lost 4 bases and J 5 bases, leaving 5 bases between the germline ends. CDR3 length: 12 amino acids. Per germline, CDR1 SEHNR and CDR2 FQNEAQ (reference sequence). The CDR3 sequence: CASSWGTGELFF. The CDR3 region has the DNA TGTGCCAGCAGCTGGGGTACCGGGGAGCTGTTTTTT.

V and J are TRBV6-1 and TRBJ2-1, with a possible D match to TRBD1 (5 bases). This CDR3 comprises 13 residues. Trimming stripped 5 bases from V and 9 bases from J, with 14 bases between. CDR1 MNHNS and CDR2 SASEGT come from the germline V gene. CDR3 sequence (DNA): TGTGCCAGCAGTCCAATCAGGGTCGGTGAGCAGTTCTTC. It specifies CASSPIRVGEQFF.

The genes are TRBV10-3 and TRBJ2-7; possibly TRBD2 for D (6 bases). CDR1 and CDR2 from the germline V gene are ENHRY and SYGVKD. V was trimmed by 8 bases and J by 2 bases, leaving 13 bases between them. This CDR3 comprises 13 residues. As DNA, the CDR3 is TGTGCCATCCGGGACTCCAGGACCTACGAGCAGTACTTC. Translating gives CAIRDSRTYEQYF.

The chain carries TRBV5-1 and TRBJ2-3; TRBD2 aligns across 11 bases. This CDR3 comprises 18 residues. V lost 3 bases, J lost 5 bases, and 14 bases stayed unmatched. CDR1 and CDR2 (germline): SGHRS, YFSETQ. The CDR3 bases are TGCGCCAGCAGCTCGGAAAGACTAGCGGGAAGTAGATTAGATACGCAGTATTTT. It translates to CASSSERLAGSRLDTQYF.

The V and J genes are TRBV6-5 and TRBJ2-3; D gene ambiguous. V lost 5 bases and J 3 bases, leaving 6 bases between the germline ends. Per the germline V gene, CDR1 is MNHEY and CDR2 is SVGAGI. CDR3 size: 12 residues. In DNA form, the CDR3 reads TGTGCCAGCAGTGAAAATACAGATACGCAGTATTTT. Protein sequence: CASSENTDTQYF.

The CDR3 loop is CASSRDRGYEQYF. CDR3 in DNA: TGTGCCAGCAGTAGGGACAGGGGGTACGAGCAGTACTTC. The chain combines TRBV2 with TRBJ2-7, with 11 bases fitting TRBD1. Trimming at V came to 5 bases and at J to 4 bases, leaving 1 base not matched to a gene. Germline V CDR1 and CDR2: SNHLY, FYNNEI. The CDR3 is 13 amino acids. Supplemented by reference TRBV2 and TRBJ2-7, the full variable domain reads EPEVTQTPSHQVTQMGQEVILRCVPISNHLYFYWYRQILGQKVEFLVSFYNNEISEKSEIFDDQFSVERPDGSNFTLKIRSTKLEDSAMYFCASSRDRGYEQYFGPGTRLTVT.

The rearrangement uses TRBV28 and TRBJ2-3, with D possibly TRBD1 on 6 matching bases. This CDR3 has 15 residues. Germline V gene data show CDR1 as MDHEN and CDR2 as SYDVKM. V was clipped by 8 bases and J by 3 bases, with 18 bases between them. The CDR3 loop is CASPPETGLTDTQYF. The CDR3 region has the DNA TGTGCCAGCCCACCAGAAACAGGGCTGACAGATACGCAGTATTTT.

The chain combines TRBV11-2 with TRBJ1-2; TRBD1 agrees at 8 bases. The V segment lost 5 bases and the J segment 3 bases; nucleotides outside the gene matches: 2. Germline lookup yields CDR1 SGHAT and CDR2 FQNNGV. CDR3 size: 13 residues. CDR3 loop: CASSPGQDYGYTF. For the CDR3, the DNA is TGTGCCAGCAGCCCGGGACAGGACTATGGCTACACCTTC.

The chain joins TRBV6-5 to TRBJ1-2; 7 nucleotides agree with TRBD1. This CDR3 has 14 residues. Germline V CDR1 and CDR2: MNHEY, SVGAGI. V lost 8 bases and J lost 3; bases outside the gene matches: 9. In DNA, the CDR3 is TGTGCCAGCGGGTTAACCGGGACAGACTATGGCTACACCTTC. It translates to CASGLTGTDYGYTF.

This sequence joins TRBV7-9 and TRBJ2-7; 8 nucleotides align to TRBD1. J gave up 1 base and V 5 bases, and 4 bases lay outside the gene matches. The CDR3 extends over 14 amino acids. CDR1 SEHNR and CDR2 FQNEAQ come from the germline V gene (reference sequence). CDR3 nucleotide sequence: TGTGCCAGCAGCGGACGGACAGGGTCCTACGAGCAGTACTTC. As protein: CASSGRTGSYEQYF.

V is TRBV27 and J is TRBJ2-1; either TRBD1 or TRBD2 may supply D (5 bases each). Trimming removed 5 bases from V and 5 bases from J, with 19 bases in between. CDR3 length: 16 residues. CDR1 is MNHEY and CDR2 is SMNVEV in the germline V gene (reference sequence). For the CDR3, the DNA is TGTGCCAGCAGTCCCCGGCTGTCCCTGGGGGACAATGAGCAGTTCTTC. Translation: CASSPRLSLGDNEQFF.

The J gene is TRBJ2-3, the V gene TRBV7-2, with 12 bases fitting TRBD2. The germline V gene has CDR1 SGHTA and CDR2 FQGNSA. The V gene end was trimmed by 2 bases and the J gene end by 4 bases; junction bases not matched to a gene: 4. This CDR3 spans 16 amino acids. The CDR3 region is CASSLRTSGVADTQYF. CDR3 DNA sequence: TGTGCCAGCAGCTTAAGGACTAGCGGGGTGGCAGATACGCAGTATTTT.

The rearrangement joins TRBV7-2 to TRBJ2-7, with 9 bases lining up with TRBD2. Trimming took 0 bases from V and 4 from J; bases not matched to a gene: 4. Per the germline V gene, CDR1 is SGHTA and CDR2 is FQGNSA. CDR3 length equals 15 residues. Here the CDR3 DNA reads TGTGCCAGCAGCTTAGCGCCCAGCGGGGGGTACGAGCAGTACTTC. This gives the protein CASSLAPSGGYEQYF.

The chain uses TRBV7-2 and TRBJ1-6; D ambiguous. This CDR3 contains 15 residues. The V gene's germline CDR1 is SGHTA and CDR2 FQGNSA. Trimming took 5 bases from V and 6 from J, leaving 14 bases between them. The CDR3 loop is CASSTGGSRNSPLHF. The CDR3, as DNA: TGTGCCAGCAGCACCGGAGGTAGCCGTAATTCACCCCTCCACTTT. Complete variable domain (other parts from reference TRBV7-2 and TRBJ1-6): GAGVSQSPSNKVTEKGKDVELRCDPISGHTALYWYRQSLGQGLEFLIYFQGNSAPDKSGLPSDRFSAERTGGSVSTLTIQRTQQEDSAVYLCASSTGGSRNSPLHFGNGTRLTVT.

The chain employs TRBV18 and TRBJ2-3; 7 nucleotides line up with TRBD2. The CDR3 has 16 residues. Per the germline V gene, CDR1 is KGHSH and CDR2 is LQKENI. V was clipped by 5 bases and J by 6 bases; unmatched bases: 14. For the CDR3, the DNA is TGTGCCAGCTCAACGGGACCCCGCGGGAGTGAGGATACGCAGTATTTT. Protein product: CASSTGPRGSEDTQYF.

The gene calls are TRBV18 and TRBJ1-1, with 9 bases aligning to TRBD1. The CDR3 spans 13 residues. The trim removed 0 bases at V and 9 bases at J, leaving 2 bases unmatched. Looked up from germline, CDR1 is KGHSH and CDR2 is LQKENI. The CDR3, as DNA: TGTGCCAGCTCACCACCGGGACAGGGTCAAGCTTTCTTT. Protein sequence: CASSPPGQGQAFF.

The gene calls are TRBV27 and TRBJ2-5, with TRBD1 as a possible D gene (6 bases). This CDR3 has 18 amino acids. Trimming pared 4 bases from V and 4 bases from J, leaving 25 bases between. The germline V gene encodes CDR1 MNHEY and CDR2 SMNVEV (reference sequence). Written as DNA, the CDR3 is TGTGCCAGCAGTTCTCAAATCACCGTCACAGGGTCGGGAGAGACCCAGTACTTC. Amino acid sequence: CASSSQITVTGSGETQYF.

The genes are TRBV11-2 and TRBJ1-1; maybe TRBD1 (5 bases). Germline V gene sequence: CDR1 SGHAT, CDR2 FQNNGV. Trimming removed 0 bases at V and 3 bases at J, with 8 bases between. The CDR3 spans 14 residues. CDR3 coding DNA: TGTGCCAGCAGCTTAGACAGGGCGTACACTGAAGCTTTCTTT. Encoded protein: CASSLDRAYTEAFF.

The chain joins TRBV2 to TRBJ1-5, with no clear D. The V end was cut by 2 bases, the J end by 5 bases, with 10 bases between. Germline V lookup: CDR1 SNHLY, CDR2 FYNNEI. The CDR3 is 14 amino acids. This chain's CDR3 is CASSEQTGDQPQHF. The CDR3, as DNA: TGTGCCAGCAGTGAACAAACTGGGGATCAGCCCCAGCATTTT.

The chain joins TRBV28 to TRBJ1-5, with 8 positions matching TRBD1. The V gene's germline CDR1 is MDHEN and CDR2 SYDVKM. V gave up 1 base and J gave up 6 bases; unmatched junction bases: 17. This CDR3 is built from 19 residues. The CDR3 loop reads CASSLLLVGGTGRGQPQHF. The CDR3 DNA sequence: TGTGCCAGCAGTTTATTGTTGGTGGGGGGGACAGGTCGCGGTCAGCCCCAGCATTTT.

The CDR3 is CASSVGGEGYGYTF. Written as DNA, the CDR3 is TGTGCCAGCAGCGTAGGAGGGGAGGGCTATGGCTACACCTTC. This rearrangement joins TRBV9 to TRBJ1-2, with D tentatively TRBD1 (5 bases). This CDR3 region has 14 residues. Trimming pared 0 bases from V and 4 bases from J, leaving 10 bases between. Per the germline V gene, CDR1 is SGDLS and CDR2 is YYNGEE.

This clone showed up just a few times. The J gene is TRBJ1-2, the V gene TRBV6-5; D unclear. Germline CDR1 and CDR2: MNHEY and SVGAGI. This CDR3 region has 13 residues. Trimming pared 6 bases from V and 4 bases from J, leaving 12 bases between. The CDR3 here is CASRHPEVYGYTF. The CDR3 DNA sequence: TGTGCCAGCAGACACCCAGAGGTCTATGGCTACACCTTC.

J is TRBJ2-3 and V is TRBV29-1; 10 bases are a match to TRBD2. V shed 7 bases, J shed 6 bases, and the junction held 7 bases outside the gene matches. Germline loops: CDR1 SQVTM, CDR2 ANQGSEA. This CDR3 is 13 amino acids long. The CDR3 loop is CSGSLAGRDTQYF. As DNA, the CDR3 is TGCAGCGGATCACTAGCGGGGCGCGATACGCAGTATTTT.

On this clone: A read error may account for a junction end that differs from germline. This chain connects TRBV7-7 to TRBJ2-3; no definite D call. The CDR3 runs to 13 residues. In germline, CDR1 is SSHAT, CDR2 FNYEAQ (reference sequence). The DNA of the CDR3 is TGTGCTAGCAGCTTAAGCATCCGGGATACGCAGTATTTT. Its translation is CASSLSIRDTQYF.

The chain uses TRBV6-5 and TRBJ2-7; 9 positions agree with TRBD1. This CDR3 contains 15 residues. V dropped 6 bases and J dropped 9; count of bases not matched to a gene: 15. Per germline, CDR1 MNHEY and CDR2 SVGAGI. CDR3 region: CASSDPGDRVYAQYF. The CDR3 coding sequence is TGTGCCAGCAGCGATCCCGGGGACAGGGTCTATGCGCAGTACTTC.

V gene TRBV30 combines with J gene TRBJ1-5; 7 bases fit TRBD1. This CDR3 spans 14 amino acids. Trimming cost V 2 bases and J 3 bases; bases outside gene matches: 4. Germline loops: CDR1 GTSNPN, CDR2 SVGIG (reference sequence). The CDR3 region has the DNA TGTGCCTGGAGTCGGGACAGTCCCAATCAGCCCCAGCATTTT. It translates to CAWSRDSPNQPQHF.